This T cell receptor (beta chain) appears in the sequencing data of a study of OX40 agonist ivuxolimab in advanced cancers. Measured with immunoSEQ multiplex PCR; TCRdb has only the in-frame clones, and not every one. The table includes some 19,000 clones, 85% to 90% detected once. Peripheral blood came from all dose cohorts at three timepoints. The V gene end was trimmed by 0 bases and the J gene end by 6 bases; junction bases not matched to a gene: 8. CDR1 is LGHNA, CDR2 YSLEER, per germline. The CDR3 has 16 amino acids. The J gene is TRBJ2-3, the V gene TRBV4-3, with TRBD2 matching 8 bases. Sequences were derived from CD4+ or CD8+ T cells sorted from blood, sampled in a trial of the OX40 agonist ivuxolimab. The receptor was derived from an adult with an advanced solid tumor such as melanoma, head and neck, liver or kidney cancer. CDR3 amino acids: CASSQEELAAWDTQYF. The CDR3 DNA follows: TGCGCCAGCAGCCAAGAGGAACTAGCGGCCTGGGATACGCAGTATTTT.